Listed here are 7 T cell receptor beta chains from one sample, sequenced in a study of cytomegalovirus exposure and HLA in healthy donors. The PCR made use of 60 Vbeta and 13 Jbeta primers. Sequencing used immunoSEQ multiplex PCR; TCRdb keeps in-frame clones, though not all of them. The data hold some 140,000 clones, with around three quarters observed a single time. Sequencing was performed on PBMCs. These receptors came from a man aged 18 to 29 in good health and CMV-seronegative.

The rearrangement uses TRBV20-1 and TRBJ1-1; no definite D call. This CDR3 contains 11 residues. Trimming shortened V by 6 bases and J by 11 bases, and 16 bases separated the two germline ends. Germline CDR1 DFQATT, CDR2 SNEGSKA (reference sequence). The CDR3 region is CSAATAGRAFF. In DNA, the CDR3 is TGCAGTGCCGCAACGGCCGGGAGGGCTTTCTTT.

The chain combines TRBV5-1 with TRBJ1-1, with 10 bases matching TRBD1. The CDR3 runs to 17 residues. The germline CDR1 and CDR2 sequences are SGHRS and YFSETQ. The ends lost 0 bases at V and 1 base at J; junction bases unmatched: 6. The CDR3 protein is CASSLAYGTGENTEAFF. The CDR3 region has the DNA TGCGCCAGCAGCTTGGCATACGGGACAGGGGAGAACACTGAAGCTTTCTTT.

The chain employs TRBV5-1 and TRBJ1-1; maybe TRBD1 (6 bases). Trimming took off 2 bases at V and 3 bases at J, with 17 bases between the two ends. This CDR3 contains 16 residues. CDR1 and CDR2 from the germline V gene are SGHRS and YFSETQ. The CDR3 sequence: CASSLPRGQIHTEAFF. CDR3 nucleotide sequence: TGCGCCAGCAGCTTACCCCGAGGACAGATACACACTGAAGCTTTCTTT.

The rearrangement uses TRBV2 and TRBJ2-3, with 7 bases that match TRBD2. This CDR3 has 17 amino acids. Germline trimming cut 1 base from V and 3 bases from J; bases unmatched to any gene: 10. The germline V gene encodes CDR1 SNHLY and CDR2 FYNNEI. This chain's CDR3 is CASSEGGLGGYTDTQYF. The CDR3 DNA reads TGTGCCAGCAGTGAAGGAGGCTTGGGGGGGTATACAGATACGCAGTATTTT.

The CDR3: CASSPGTDLETQYF. The DNA for the CDR3 is TGTGCCAGTAGTCCTGGGACAGACTTAGAGACCCAGTACTTC. This sequence joins TRBV19 and TRBJ2-5, with TRBD1 matching 7 bases. Germline loops: CDR1 LNHDA, CDR2 SQIVND (reference sequence). The CDR3 is made up of 14 amino acids. V lost 5 bases to trimming and J lost 4 bases; unmatched junction nucleotides: 7.

The chain uses TRBV7-2 and TRBJ2-3; D may be TRBD1 (6 bases). The V end lost 5 bases, the J end lost 8 bases, and 26 bases lay between the germline ends. Germline CDR1 and CDR2: SGHTA and FQGNSA. The CDR3 has 17 amino acids. This CDR3 is CASSPPPGHNGAGTQYF. The CDR3 DNA reads TGTGCCAGCAGCCCTCCTCCGGGACACAACGGCGCAGGTACGCAGTATTTT. Filled out from reference TRBV7-2 and TRBJ2-3, the complete variable domain reads GAGVSQSPSNKVTEKGKDVELRCDPISGHTALYWYRQSLGQGLEFLIYFQGNSAPDKSGLPSDRFSAERTGGSVSTLTIQRTQQEDSAVYLCASSPPPGHNGAGTQYFGPGTRLTVL.

V and J are TRBV11-2 and TRBJ2-7; 11 nucleotides align to TRBD2. CDR3 length: 16 residues. Germline V gene sequence: CDR1 SGHAT, CDR2 FQNNGV. J gave up 0 bases and V 2 bases, and 3 bases lay outside the gene matches. CDR3 sequence (DNA): TGTGCCAGCAGCTTAATGACTAGCGGGGCCTCCTACGAGCAGTACTTC. This sequence encodes CASSLMTSGASYEQYF.